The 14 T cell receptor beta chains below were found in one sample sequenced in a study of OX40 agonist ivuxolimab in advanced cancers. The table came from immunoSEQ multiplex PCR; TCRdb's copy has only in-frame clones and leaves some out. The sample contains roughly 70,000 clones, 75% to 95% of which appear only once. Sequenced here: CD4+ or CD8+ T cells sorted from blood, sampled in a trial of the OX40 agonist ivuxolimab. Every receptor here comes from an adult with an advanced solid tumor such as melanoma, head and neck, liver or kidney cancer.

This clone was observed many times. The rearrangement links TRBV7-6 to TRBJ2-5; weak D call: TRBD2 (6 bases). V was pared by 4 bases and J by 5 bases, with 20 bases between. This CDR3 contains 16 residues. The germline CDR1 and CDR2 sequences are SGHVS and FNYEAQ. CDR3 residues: CASSYHGRGVLETQYF. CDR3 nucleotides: TGTGCCAGCAGCTACCACGGGCGGGGCGTCCTTGAGACCCAGTACTTC.

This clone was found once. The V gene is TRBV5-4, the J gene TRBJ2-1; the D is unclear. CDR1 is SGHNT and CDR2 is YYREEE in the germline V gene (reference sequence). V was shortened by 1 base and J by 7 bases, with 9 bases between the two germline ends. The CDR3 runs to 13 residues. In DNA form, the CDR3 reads TGTGCCAGCAGCTTGATGGGCGCTAATGAGCAGTTCTTC. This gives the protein CASSLMGANEQFF.

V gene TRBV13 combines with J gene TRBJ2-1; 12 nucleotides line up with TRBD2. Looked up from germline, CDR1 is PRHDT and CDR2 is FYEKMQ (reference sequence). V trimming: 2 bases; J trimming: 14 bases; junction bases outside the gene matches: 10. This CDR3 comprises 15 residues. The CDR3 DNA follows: TGTGCCAGCAGCTTAAGGGGGGCTAGCGGGAGGGTTAAGTTCTTC. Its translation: CASSLRGASGRVKFF.

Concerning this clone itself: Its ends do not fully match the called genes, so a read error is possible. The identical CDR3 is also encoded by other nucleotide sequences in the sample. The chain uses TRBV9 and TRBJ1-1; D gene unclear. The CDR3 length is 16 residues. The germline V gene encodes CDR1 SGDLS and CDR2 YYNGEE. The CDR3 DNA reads TGTGCCAGTAGCGTAGAATCTCAGCTTATGAACACTGAAGCTTTCTTT. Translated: CASSVESQLMNTEAFF.

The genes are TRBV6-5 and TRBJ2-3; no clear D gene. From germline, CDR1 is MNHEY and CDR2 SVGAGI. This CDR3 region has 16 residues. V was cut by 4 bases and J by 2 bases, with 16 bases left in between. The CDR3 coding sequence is TGTGCCAGCAGTTCCCTACCGGGCGGCCCCACAGATACGCAGTATTTT. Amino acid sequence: CASSSLPGGPTDTQYF.

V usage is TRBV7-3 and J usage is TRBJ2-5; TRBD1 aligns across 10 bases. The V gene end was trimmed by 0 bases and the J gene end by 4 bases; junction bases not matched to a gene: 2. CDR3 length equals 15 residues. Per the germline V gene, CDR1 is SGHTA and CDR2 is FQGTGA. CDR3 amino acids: CASSLTGQGGETQYF. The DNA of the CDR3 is TGTGCCAGCAGCTTAACAGGACAGGGGGGAGAGACCCAGTACTTC.

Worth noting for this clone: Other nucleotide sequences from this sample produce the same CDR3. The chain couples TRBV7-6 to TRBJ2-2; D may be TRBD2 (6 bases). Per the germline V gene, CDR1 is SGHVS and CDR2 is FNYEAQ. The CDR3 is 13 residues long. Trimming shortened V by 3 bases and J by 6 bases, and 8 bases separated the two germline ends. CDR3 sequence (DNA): TGTGCCAGCAGCTTGGGGGGAGCCGGGGAGCTGTTTTTT. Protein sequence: CASSLGGAGELFF.

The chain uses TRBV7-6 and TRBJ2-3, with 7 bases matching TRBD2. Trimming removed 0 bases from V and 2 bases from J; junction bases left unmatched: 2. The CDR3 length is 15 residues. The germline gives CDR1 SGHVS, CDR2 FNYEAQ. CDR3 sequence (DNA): TGTGCCAGCAGCTTAGCGGGAGGGCACACAGATACGCAGTATTTT. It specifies CASSLAGGHTDTQYF.

CDR3 residues: CASSQVPGGTDTQYF. As DNA, the CDR3 is TGTGCCAGCAGCCAAGTGCCGGGGGGCACAGATACGCAGTATTTT. The V gene is TRBV4-2, the J gene TRBJ2-3, with TRBD2 as a possible D gene (6 bases). CDR3 length: 15 amino acids. Trimming cost V 1 base and J 1 base, with 9 bases left between them. Germline CDR1 is LGHNA and CDR2 is YNFKEQ.

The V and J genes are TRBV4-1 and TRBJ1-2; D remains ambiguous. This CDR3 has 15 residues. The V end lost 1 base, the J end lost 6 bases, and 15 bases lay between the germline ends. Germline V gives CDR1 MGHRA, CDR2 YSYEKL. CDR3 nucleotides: TGCGCCAGCAGCCAAGGAGTCGGAGACTTGAATGGCTACACCTTC. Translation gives CASSQGVGDLNGYTF.

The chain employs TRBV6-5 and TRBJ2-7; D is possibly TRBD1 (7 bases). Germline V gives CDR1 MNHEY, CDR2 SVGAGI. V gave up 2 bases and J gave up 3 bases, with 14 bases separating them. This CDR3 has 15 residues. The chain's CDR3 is CASSYGGTAFYEQYF. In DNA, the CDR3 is TGTGCCAGCAGTTACGGGGGGACAGCCTTCTACGAGCAGTACTTC.

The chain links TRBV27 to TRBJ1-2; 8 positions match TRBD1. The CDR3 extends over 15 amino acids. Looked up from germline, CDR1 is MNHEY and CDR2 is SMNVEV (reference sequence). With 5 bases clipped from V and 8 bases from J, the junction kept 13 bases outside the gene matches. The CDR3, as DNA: TGTGCCAGCAGTCCTTCAATGACAGGGGCGGGCGGCTACACCTTC. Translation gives CASSPSMTGAGGYTF.

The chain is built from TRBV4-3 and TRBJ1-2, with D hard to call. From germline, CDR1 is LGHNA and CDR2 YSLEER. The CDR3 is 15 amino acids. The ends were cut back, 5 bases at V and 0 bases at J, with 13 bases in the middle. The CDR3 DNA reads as TGCGCCAGCAGCGAAGGATTAGGAGCTAACTATGGCTACACCTTC. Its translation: CASSEGLGANYGYTF.

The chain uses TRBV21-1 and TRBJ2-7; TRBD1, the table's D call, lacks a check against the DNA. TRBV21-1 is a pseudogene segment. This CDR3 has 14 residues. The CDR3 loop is CASSTGQGRYEQYF. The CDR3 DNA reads TGTGCCAGCAGCACTGGACAGGGGAGGTACGAGCAGTACTTC.